Listed below are T cell receptor beta chains from one sample, sequenced in a study of T-cell memory formation after mild COVID-19. TCRdb passed the 5' RACE reads through MiXCR, listing each CDR3 protein once. The table lists some 310,000 distinct CDR3 sequences, 20% to 25% of them singletons, with roughly 21% in the top ten. The sample was PBMCs or a T cell subset sorted from them (not recorded which). The receptors originated from a man aged 18 to 30 who had mild COVID-19 (a few samples of this study predate the infection). Cell type and time point are not known. The CDR3 runs from the conserved cysteine through the conserved F or W. Each record gives: J gene, clone size, V gene, D gene, CDR3 DNA, CDR3 protein. The D gene is left open where the match is weak. Size is omitted from some rows. Given values are once, few, many or a class for expanded clones.

TRBJ1-1 many TRBV5-1 NA TGTGCCAGCTCCCTCCAGGGGCAGAACACTGAAGCTTTCTTT CASSLQGQNTEAFF
TRBJ1-6 few TRBV3-1 NA TGTGCCAGCAGCCGAGGGTTTATAGGGAACAAACCCCTCCACTTT CASSRGFIGNKPLHF
TRBJ1-2 NA TRBV6-5 NA TGTGCCAGCAGTTACTCGAAGTGGGCCTCTAACTATGGCTACACCTTC CASSYSKWASNYGYTF
TRBJ1-5 NA TRBV12-3/TRBV12-4 NA TGTGCCAGCATGTCGGTAGGAGGTCAGCCCCAGCATTTT CASMSVGGQPQHF
TRBJ2-3 many TRBV28 TRBD2 TGTGCCAGCAGCTTCCTCGGGGGGACAGATACGCAGTATTTT CASSFLGGTDTQYF
TRBJ1-1 few TRBV27 NA TGTGCCAGCAGTTTATCGCGGGGGGCGGTGAACACTGAAGCTTTCTTT CASSLSRGAVNTEAFF
TRBJ1-1 few TRBV15 NA TGTGCCACCAGCAGAGAAGGGGTACGGGGCACTGAAGCTTTCTTT CATSREGVRGTEAFF
TRBJ2-5 few TRBV4-3 NA TGCGCCAGCAGCCCCGAGGGGGGGGCCACCGGGGAGACCCAGTACTTC CASSPEGGATGETQYF
TRBJ1-2 few TRBV4-3 TRBD1 TGCGCCAGCAGCCAGAGGACAGGGTCCTTTTATGGCTACACCTTC CASSQRTGSFYGYTF
TRBJ2-1 few TRBV3-1 NA TGTGCCAGCAGCCAAGATTCGATCCTACGCGAGCAGTTCTTC CASSQDSILREQFF
TRBJ1-1 NA TRBV7-6 NA TGTGCCAGCAGCTTAGCGCCGGGGTTCGCTGAAGCTTTCTTT CASSLAPGFAEAFF
TRBJ1-6 NA TRBV6-5 NA TGTGCCAGCAGTTACAGGGTGATTTCACCCCTCCACTTT CASSYRVISPLHF
TRBJ1-1 NA TRBV30 NA TGTGCCTGGAGTGCCGGCGGGGCAGGGGAGGCTTTCTTT CAWSAGGAGEAFF
TRBJ2-2 NA TRBV29-1 TRBD2 TGCAGCGGTTCGCGGGGGGGCCTCGGCACCGGGGAGCTGTTTTTT CSGSRGGLGTGELFF
TRBJ2-2 NA TRBV7-2 TRBD1 TGTGCCAGCAGCTTAGCAGGACAGGGGAGGACCGAGCTGTTTTTT CASSLAGQGRTELFF
TRBJ2-5 NA TRBV7-9 TRBD2 TGTGCCAGCAGCTTCGGGACTAGCGGGGGGACCCGCCAAGAGACCCAGTACTTC CASSFGTSGGTRQETQYF
TRBJ2-5 few TRBV7-3 NA TGTGCCAGCAGCCAGTCCCTCCAAGAGACCCAGTACTTC CASSQSLQETQYF
TRBJ2-5 few TRBV30 NA TGTGCCTGGAGGAGTCTCGGGGCCATCGTATACGAGACCCAGTACTTC CAWRSLGAIVYETQYF
TRBJ2-3 NA TRBV5-1 NA TGCGCCAGCAGCTTCCAGGGGGGGGATACGCAGTATTTT CASSFQGGDTQYF
TRBJ2-5 NA TRBV5-4 TRBD1 TGTGCCAGCACTAAACCGGACAGGGCAGAGACCCAGTACTTC CASTKPDRAETQYF
TRBJ2-3 NA TRBV4-1 NA TGCGCCAGCACCCGGCTAAAGGGGGGCCTTAGCACAGATACGCAGTATTTT CASTRLKGGLSTDTQYF
TRBJ2-2 NA TRBV12-3/TRBV12-4 NA TGTGCCAGCTTAGGGGTCATGAACACCGGGGAGCTGTTTTTT CASLGVMNTGELFF
TRBJ2-1 NA TRBV7-2 NA TGTGCCAGCAGCCCGGCTGGTTACAATGAGCAGTTCTTC CASSPAGYNEQFF
TRBJ2-1 NA TRBV2 TRBD2 TGTGCCAGCGGAAGCGGGGGGGGCAATGAGCAGTTCTTC CASGSGGGNEQFF
TRBJ2-7 NA TRBV4-1 NA TGCGCCAGCAGCCAACCGGACAACTCCTACGAGCAGTACTTC CASSQPDNSYEQYF
TRBJ1-6 few TRBV9 NA TGTGCCAGCAGCGTAACCGGGGAGGACTATTCACCCCTCCACTTT CASSVTGEDYSPLHF
TRBJ2-5 NA TRBV6-2/TRBV6-3 NA TGTGCCAGCAGTTATTCTAGAGGGGACCAAGAGACCCAGTACTTC CASSYSRGDQETQYF
TRBJ1-3 NA TRBV6-6 NA TGTGCCAGCAGTCTAACCCAGGGGAGGGCATCTGGAAACACCATATATTTT CASSLTQGRASGNTIYF
TRBJ1-1 NA TRBV29-1 NA TGCAGCGTTGCGGAGAGATACACTGAAGCTTTCTTT CSVAERYTEAFF
TRBJ2-5 NA TRBV3-1 TRBD1 TGTGCCAGCAGCTTCTTTACAGGGGACCCTCCAATGCCACCCCAAGAGACCCAGTACTTC CASSFFTGDPPMPPQETQYF
TRBJ2-1 many TRBV9 TRBD1 TGTGCCAGCACCCCACAGGGGGCCTACAATGAGCAGTTCTTC CASTPQGAYNEQFF
TRBJ1-2 NA TRBV7-8 NA TGTGCCAGCAGCATAGATGCGCTGGTCGGCTATGGCTACACCTTC CASSIDALVGYGYTF
TRBJ2-3 NA TRBV10-3 NA TGTGCCATCAGGGGCGGGGGCACAGATACGCAGTATTTT CAIRGGGTDTQYF
TRBJ1-2 NA TRBV25-1 NA TGTGCCATTGGGGGTCCCTATGGCTACACCTTC CAIGGPYGYTF
TRBJ1-1 few TRBV11-3 NA TGTGCCAGCAGCGCAAGGGCGGTCGGCAGGGGGAACACTGAAGCTTTCTTT CASSARAVGRGNTEAFF
TRBJ2-1 NA TRBV19 TRBD2 TGTGCGGTAGCGGGGGGTACCCTGGATGAGCAGTTCTTC CAVAGGTLDEQFF
TRBJ2-1 NA TRBV5-1 TRBD2 TGCGCCAGCAGCTTGCAGCGGGGCTCCTACAATGAGCAGTTCTTC CASSLQRGSYNEQFF
TRBJ2-7 few TRBV4-3 NA TGCGCCAGCAGCCAACGGCGGGGACCTGCTTCCGAGCAGTACTTC CASSQRRGPASEQYF
TRBJ2-1 many TRBV7-9 NA TGTGCCAGCAGCTTATGGTCCCGGTCGGGGATCTACAATGAGCAGTTCTTC CASSLWSRSGIYNEQFF
TRBJ1-5 NA TRBV24-1 NA TGTGCCACCAGTGATTTAACTGACCCCGCTTGGACGTACTACTGGGGACGTAGCCAGCCCCAGCATTTT CATSDLTDPAWTYYWGRSQPQHF
TRBJ1-2 NA TRBV5-1 NA TGCGCCAGCAGCCGGTCTTACCCAGATGGCTACACCTTC CASSRSYPDGYTF
TRBJ1-3 NA TRBV5-4 TRBD1 TGTGCCAGCAGCTTGGGGGGACAGTATGGAAACACCATATATTTT CASSLGGQYGNTIYF
TRBJ2-5 NA TRBV2 TRBD2 TGTGCCAGCAGCTGGCGGGGGGCCCAAGAGACCCAGTACTTC CASSWRGAQETQYF
TRBJ1-4 few TRBV5-1 NA TGCGCCAGCAGCCCCGGGGGGCCGACCTACGAAAAACTGTTTTTT CASSPGGPTYEKLFF
TRBJ2-3 many TRBV5-1 NA TGCGCCAGCAGCTTGGCCCAGGTGACAGGCACAGATACGCAGTATTTT CASSLAQVTGTDTQYF
TRBJ2-2 NA TRBV5-1 TRBD2 TGCGCCAGCAGCTGGACTAGCGGGGAACCCGGGGAGCTGTTTTTT CASSWTSGEPGELFF
TRBJ2-3 NA TRBV7-9 NA TGTGCCAGCAGCTCACCAAGCGGATACACAGATACGCAGTATTTT CASSSPSGYTDTQYF
TRBJ1-1 few TRBV6-5 TRBD1 TGTGCCAGCAGTTACTCGAGTACCGGACAGGGTAAAGCTTTCTTT CASSYSSTGQGKAFF
TRBJ2-5 many TRBV18 TRBD1 TGTGCCAGCTCACCGAATAGCCAGGGGGCACAAGAGACCCAGTACTTC CASSPNSQGAQETQYF
TRBJ1-5 NA TRBV12-3/TRBV12-4 TRBD1 TGTGCCAGCAGTTTGGAGGACAGGGATAGGGGCAATCAGCCCCAGCATTTT CASSLEDRDRGNQPQHF
TRBJ1-1 many TRBV12-3/TRBV12-4 NA TGTGCCAGCAGTCCGCAACCGACAGGGAACACTGAAGCTTTCTTT CASSPQPTGNTEAFF
TRBJ2-5 NA TRBV11-2 NA TGTGCCAGCAGCTTAGCAGGGTACGAGACCCAGTACTTC CASSLAGYETQYF